The 30 T cell receptor beta chains presented below share a single source sample, sequenced in a study of cytomegalovirus exposure and HLA in healthy donors. Vbeta (60) and Jbeta (13) primers were used in the PCR. The method was immunoSEQ multiplex PCR; TCRdb's version includes in-frame clones alone and lacks a portion of them. Here the sample spans 80,000 to 100,000 clones, about 67% being singletons. Source material: PBMCs. Receptors originate from a woman aged 18-35 years in good health and CMV-seropositive.

This chain connects TRBV5-1 to TRBJ2-7; possibly TRBD2 for D (6 bases). This CDR3 comprises 16 residues. Germline loops: CDR1 SGHRS, CDR2 YFSETQ. V lost 2 bases and J lost 2, with 17 bases in between. CDR3 nucleotides: TGCGCCAGCAGCTTAACCCGGGAGCCCCCCACCTACGAGCAGTACTTC. The encoded protein is CASSLTREPPTYEQYF.

The genes are TRBV18 and TRBJ1-1; D is undetermined. Between the trimmed V and J ends, which lost 4 bases and 1 base, there was a span of 10 bases. This CDR3 spans 14 amino acids. Germline V gene data show CDR1 as KGHSH and CDR2 as LQKENI. The chain's CDR3 is CASSLYRGNTEAFF. Here the CDR3 DNA reads TGTGCCAGCTCACTCTACCGGGGGAACACTGAAGCTTTCTTT.

The gene calls are TRBV9 and TRBJ2-5, with 7 bases lining up with TRBD2. V lost 0 bases to trimming and J lost 1 base; unmatched junction nucleotides: 6. CDR1 and CDR2 from the germline V gene are SGDLS and YYNGEE. The CDR3 is 16 residues long. CDR3 sequence: CASSVGASGAQETQYF. DNA for the CDR3: TGTGCCAGCAGCGTAGGAGCTAGCGGAGCCCAAGAGACCCAGTACTTC.

Sample share makes this clone large (0.1 to 1%). The same CDR3 is also encoded by other DNA sequences in this sample. This CDR3 is CASSLGQPNTEAFF. The CDR3 DNA is TGTGCCAGCAGCTTGGGACAGCCGAACACTGAAGCTTTCTTT. The chain links TRBV7-6 to TRBJ1-1; 7 bases map to TRBD1. Trimming at V came to 3 bases and at J to 1 base, leaving 2 bases not matched to a gene. Germline CDR1 and CDR2: SGHVS and FNYEAQ. This CDR3 has 14 amino acids.

V usage is TRBV4-3 and J usage is TRBJ2-1; 11 nucleotides align to TRBD2. J was trimmed by 1 base and V by 4 bases; bases with no gene match: 3. Germline lookup yields CDR1 LGHNA and CDR2 YSLEER. The CDR3 runs to 16 residues. The DNA for the CDR3 is TGCGCCAGCAGCCTAAGACTAGCGGGATCCTACAATGAGCAGTTCTTC. Protein: CASSLRLAGSYNEQFF.

The table lists this clone with a few counts. The same CDR3 is also encoded by other DNA sequences in this sample. CDR3 nucleotides: TGTGCCAGCAGTGACGGGACAGGGGGAACTGAAGCTTTCTTT. This sequence encodes CASSDGTGGTEAFF. This sequence joins TRBV6-4 and TRBJ1-1; 11 positions agree with TRBD1. The V and J ends lost 2 bases and 5 bases, in that order; junction bases with no gene match: 1. This CDR3 spans 14 amino acids. Germline CDR1 MRHNA, CDR2 SNTAGT.

V gene TRBV9 combines with J gene TRBJ2-3, with 10 bases identical to TRBD2. J gave up 5 bases and V 5 bases, and 17 bases lay outside the gene matches. The V gene's germline CDR1 is SGDLS and CDR2 YYNGEE. The length of the CDR3 is 18 residues. The CDR3 nucleotides read TGTGCCAGCAGTCCCGCGGTAGCGGGGGGCCAAGTCAGAGATACGCAGTATTTT. This gives the protein CASSPAVAGGQVRDTQYF. Supplemented by reference TRBV9 and TRBJ2-3, the full variable domain reads DSGVTQTPKHLITATGQRVTLRCSPRSGDLSVYWYQQSLDQGLQFLIQYYNGEERAKGNILERFSAQQFPDLHSELNLSSLELGDSALYFCASSPAVAGGQVRDTQYFGPGTRLTVL.

For the CDR3, the DNA is TGTGCCAGCAGCTTAGGGAGCGGGGGGCGAAACTCCTACGAGCAGTACTTC. As protein: CASSLGSGGRNSYEQYF. The chain links TRBV7-8 to TRBJ2-7, with TRBD2 matching over 9 bases. V was clipped by 1 base and J by 0 bases; unmatched bases: 7. The germline gives CDR1 SGHVS, CDR2 FQNEAQ. The CDR3 is 17 amino acids. Variable domain in full (rest from reference TRBV7-8 and TRBJ2-7): GAGVSQSPRYKVAKRGQDVALRCDPISGHVSLFWYQQALGQGPEFLTYFQNEAQLDKSGLPSDRFFAERPEGSVSTLKIQRTQQEDSAVYLCASSLGSGGRNSYEQYFGPGTRLTVT.

The genes are TRBV6-5 and TRBJ2-1; D may be TRBD2 (6 bases). Germline V gene sequence: CDR1 MNHEY, CDR2 SVGAGI. V was shortened by 8 bases and J by 9 bases, with 11 bases between the two germline ends. The CDR3 is 11 amino acids. CDR3 bases: TGTGCCAGCTCGACGGGAGTTGAGCAGTTCTTC. Its translation: CASSTGVEQFF.

The table lists this clone with a few counts. This chain uses TRBV30 with TRBJ1-4; D remains unclear. This CDR3 region has 12 residues. Germline V gene sequence: CDR1 GTSNPN, CDR2 SVGIG (reference sequence). The V end lost 5 bases, the J end lost 8 bases, and 12 bases lay between the germline ends. CDR3 in amino acids: CAWDRGGEKLFF. The CDR3 DNA is TGTGCCTGGGATCGAGGTGGGGAAAAACTGTTTTTT.

Only a few counts were recorded for this clone. The chain couples TRBV9 to TRBJ1-1; D not resolved. From germline, CDR1 is SGDLS and CDR2 YYNGEE. This CDR3 has 14 residues. V was pared by 6 bases and J by 0 bases, with 12 bases between. CDR3 protein: CASNPGEMNTEAFF. The CDR3 DNA is TGTGCCAGCAATCCGGGAGAGATGAACACTGAAGCTTTCTTT.

CDR3 region: CASINFGTDYGYTF. The CDR3 nucleotides read TGTGCCAGCATCAACTTTGGAACAGACTATGGCTACACCTTC. The V gene is TRBV6-1, the J gene TRBJ1-2; D is unresolved. Germline V gives CDR1 MNHNS, CDR2 SASEGT. The CDR3 totals 14 residues. Trimming left V 7 bases short and J 3 bases short, with 15 bases between.

The rearrangement links TRBV28 to TRBJ2-3; D not certain. The CDR3 has 13 residues. CDR1 is MDHEN and CDR2 is SYDVKM in the germline V gene. With 4 bases removed from V and 1 base from J, the gap between germline ends came to 6 bases. This CDR3 is CASSSTGTDTQYF. Written as DNA, the CDR3 is TGTGCCAGCAGTTCTACAGGCACAGATACGCAGTATTTT.

The rearrangement uses TRBV7-8 and TRBJ1-5; a possible D gene is TRBD1 (5 bases). Trimming removed 5 bases at V and 3 bases at J, with 17 bases between. The CDR3 has 16 residues. Germline lookup yields CDR1 SGHVS and CDR2 FQNEAQ. The DNA for the CDR3 is TGTGCCAGCAGCGGGCCGTTTGGGGGGTCCAATCAGCCCCAGCATTTT. This translates into CASSGPFGGSNQPQHF.

V gene TRBV6-5 combines with J gene TRBJ2-7; D may be TRBD2 (7 bases). Looked up from germline, CDR1 is MNHEY and CDR2 is SVGAGI. The ends were cut back, 5 bases at V and 5 bases at J, with 13 bases in the middle. The CDR3 sequence is 13 residues long. Written as DNA, the CDR3 is TGTGCCAGCAGTCCTACAGGGAGGGACGAGCAGTACTTC. Its translation: CASSPTGRDEQYF.

The chain joins TRBV10-3 to TRBJ2-3; 7 nucleotides agree with TRBD2. V was clipped by 4 bases and J by 2 bases; unmatched bases: 9. Germline-derived CDR1 and CDR2 are ENHRY and SYGVKD. The CDR3 loop spans 16 amino acids. The CDR3 region is CAISARGRHDTDTQYF. The CDR3 region has the DNA TGTGCCATCAGTGCCCGCGGGAGACACGACACAGATACGCAGTATTTT.

The rearrangement links TRBV9 to TRBJ2-6; 9 positions match TRBD2. Trimming at V came to 2 bases and at J to 0 bases, leaving 6 bases not matched to a gene. The CDR3 is 18 amino acids. Per germline, CDR1 SGDLS and CDR2 YYNGEE. The CDR3 DNA is TGTGCCAGCAGCGTCAATAGCGGGGGCCTCTCTGGGGCCAACGTCCTGACTTTC. Translation gives CASSVNSGGLSGANVLTF.

The V and J genes are TRBV27 and TRBJ2-1, with unresolved D. This CDR3 comprises 17 residues. Trimming pared 0 bases from V and 1 base from J, leaving 13 bases between. Per the germline V gene, CDR1 is MNHEY and CDR2 is SMNVEV (reference sequence). The DNA of the CDR3 is TGTGCCAGCAGTTTATCGTGGGCACAATCATCCTACAATGAGCAGTTCTTC. Translation gives CASSLSWAQSSYNEQFF.

This chain links TRBV10-3 with TRBJ2-1; 7 bases match TRBD2. This CDR3 region has 13 residues. The V segment lost 8 bases and the J segment 2 bases; nucleotides outside the gene matches: 3. Germline lookup yields CDR1 ENHRY and CDR2 SYGVKD. CDR3 sequence (DNA): TGTGCCATCGGCGGGGGTACCTACAATGAGCAGTTCTTC. Protein product: CAIGGGTYNEQFF.

The table lists this clone with a few counts. This rearrangement joins TRBV11-3 to TRBJ2-6; TRBD1 aligns across 8 bases. CDR1 is SGHNT, CDR2 YENEEA, per germline. The CDR3 length is 17 residues. V lost 4 bases, J lost 1 base, and 6 bases stayed unmatched. DNA of the CDR3: TGTGCCAGCAGCTCTGGACAGGGAAGGTCTGGGGCCAACGTCCTGACTTTC. It specifies CASSSGQGRSGANVLTF.

The chain combines TRBV6-5 with TRBJ2-2, with D tentatively TRBD1 (6 bases). Germline V lookup: CDR1 MNHEY, CDR2 SVGAGI. The CDR3 extends over 16 amino acids. Trimming took off 0 bases at V and 5 bases at J, with 13 bases between the two ends. The CDR3 sequence: CASSYSDSTGTGELFF. The CDR3 bases are TGTGCCAGCAGTTACTCTGATTCTACAGGGACCGGGGAGCTGTTTTTT.

The chain is built from TRBV9 and TRBJ2-3; D not certain. The germline V and J ends were trimmed by 4 bases and 4 bases, with 22 bases remaining between them. Germline CDR1 is SGDLS and CDR2 is YYNGEE. This CDR3 comprises 17 residues. CDR3 DNA sequence: TGTGCCAGCAGCCCCGGCGGCTCTTTAACAAGAGCAGATACGCAGTATTTT. Residues: CASSPGGSLTRADTQYF.

The V and J genes are TRBV7-2 and TRBJ2-5; 7 nucleotides line up with TRBD2. Germline CDR1 and CDR2: SGHTA and FQGNSA. This CDR3 comprises 13 residues. Trimming cost V 5 bases and J 7 bases; bases outside gene matches: 7. This chain's CDR3 is CASSPYTGGTQYF. CDR3 DNA sequence: TGTGCCAGCAGCCCCTATACGGGGGGGACCCAGTACTTC. Filled out from reference TRBV7-2 and TRBJ2-5, the complete variable domain reads GAGVSQSPSNKVTEKGKDVELRCDPISGHTALYWYRQSLGQGLEFLIYFQGNSAPDKSGLPSDRFSAERTGGSVSTLTIQRTQQEDSAVYLCASSPYTGGTQYFGPGTRLLVL.

On this clone itself: Other DNA sequences in this specimen translate into the identical CDR3. The chain employs TRBV7-2 and TRBJ2-3; perhaps TRBD1 as D (6 bases). Germline values: CDR1 SGHTA, CDR2 FQGNSA. There are 15 residues in the CDR3. Trimming pared 1 base from V and 0 bases from J, leaving 8 bases between. DNA for the CDR3: TGTGCCAGCAGCTTAGTGAGGGGGAGCACAGATACGCAGTATTTT. Translation gives CASSLVRGSTDTQYF.

J is TRBJ2-7 and V is TRBV5-4; D is possibly TRBD1 (6 bases). Germline V lookup: CDR1 SGHNT, CDR2 YYREEE (reference sequence). The CDR3 has 17 amino acids. Deletions cut 1 base from V and 0 bases from J, with 17 bases between. CDR3 loop: CASSLSIRTAASYEQYF. The CDR3 bases are TGTGCCAGCAGCTTGAGTATCCGGACAGCGGCCTCCTACGAGCAGTACTTC.

This chain links TRBV15 with TRBJ1-1; D remains unclear. Trimming stripped 5 bases from V and 8 bases from J, with 12 bases between. This CDR3 region has 12 residues. Germline CDR1 reads LNHNV; CDR2 reads YYDKDF (reference sequence). CDR3 amino acids: CATSPTGREAFF. The CDR3 bases are TGTGCCACCAGCCCCACGGGGAGGGAAGCTTTCTTT.

This clone was seen only a few times. The rearrangement joins TRBV7-6 to TRBJ1-6, with D unclear. The germline V gene encodes CDR1 SGHVS and CDR2 FNYEAQ. This CDR3 has 15 amino acids. V lost 5 bases and J lost 7, with 15 bases in between. The CDR3 DNA reads as TGTGCCAGCAGCATAAACGAGGCTGGGAATTCACCCCTCCACTTT. Translation gives CASSINEAGNSPLHF. Using reference TRBV7-6 and TRBJ1-6 for the parts outside the CDR3, the full variable domain is GAGVSQSPRYKVTKRGQDVALRCDPISGHVSLYWYRQALGQGPEFLTYFNYEAQQDKSGLPNDRFSAERPEGSISTLTIQRTEQRDSAMYRCASSINEAGNSPLHFGNGTRLTVT.

A few counts support this clone. The V and J genes are TRBV10-3 and TRBJ2-7; D may be TRBD1 (6 bases). The V gene lost 4 bases and the J gene lost 5 bases, with 6 bases spanning the gap. Germline CDR1 and CDR2: ENHRY and SYGVKD. This CDR3 has 11 residues. The CDR3 DNA is TGTGCCATCAGTGGGGACAACGAGCAGTACTTC. Its protein product is CAISGDNEQYF.

This clone showed up just a few times. The junction and the germline gene differ at one end; a read error may be behind it. The chain carries TRBV6-1 and TRBJ1-5; 8 bases match TRBD1. The germline V gene has CDR1 MNHNS and CDR2 SASEGT. CDR3 size: 14 residues. This CDR3 is CASSEGQGGQPQHF. The CDR3 DNA is TGTGCCAGCAGCGAAGGACAGGGCGGGCAGCCCCAGCATTTT.

The gene calls are TRBV6-5 and TRBJ2-3; D is possibly TRBD2 (7 bases). The CDR3 has 12 amino acids. Germline V lookup: CDR1 MNHEY, CDR2 SVGAGI. Trimming took 6 bases from V and 11 from J, leaving 15 bases between them. The CDR3 reads CASSSPGGGQYF. The CDR3 bases are TGTGCCAGCAGCAGCCCGGGGGGCGGGCAGTATTTT.